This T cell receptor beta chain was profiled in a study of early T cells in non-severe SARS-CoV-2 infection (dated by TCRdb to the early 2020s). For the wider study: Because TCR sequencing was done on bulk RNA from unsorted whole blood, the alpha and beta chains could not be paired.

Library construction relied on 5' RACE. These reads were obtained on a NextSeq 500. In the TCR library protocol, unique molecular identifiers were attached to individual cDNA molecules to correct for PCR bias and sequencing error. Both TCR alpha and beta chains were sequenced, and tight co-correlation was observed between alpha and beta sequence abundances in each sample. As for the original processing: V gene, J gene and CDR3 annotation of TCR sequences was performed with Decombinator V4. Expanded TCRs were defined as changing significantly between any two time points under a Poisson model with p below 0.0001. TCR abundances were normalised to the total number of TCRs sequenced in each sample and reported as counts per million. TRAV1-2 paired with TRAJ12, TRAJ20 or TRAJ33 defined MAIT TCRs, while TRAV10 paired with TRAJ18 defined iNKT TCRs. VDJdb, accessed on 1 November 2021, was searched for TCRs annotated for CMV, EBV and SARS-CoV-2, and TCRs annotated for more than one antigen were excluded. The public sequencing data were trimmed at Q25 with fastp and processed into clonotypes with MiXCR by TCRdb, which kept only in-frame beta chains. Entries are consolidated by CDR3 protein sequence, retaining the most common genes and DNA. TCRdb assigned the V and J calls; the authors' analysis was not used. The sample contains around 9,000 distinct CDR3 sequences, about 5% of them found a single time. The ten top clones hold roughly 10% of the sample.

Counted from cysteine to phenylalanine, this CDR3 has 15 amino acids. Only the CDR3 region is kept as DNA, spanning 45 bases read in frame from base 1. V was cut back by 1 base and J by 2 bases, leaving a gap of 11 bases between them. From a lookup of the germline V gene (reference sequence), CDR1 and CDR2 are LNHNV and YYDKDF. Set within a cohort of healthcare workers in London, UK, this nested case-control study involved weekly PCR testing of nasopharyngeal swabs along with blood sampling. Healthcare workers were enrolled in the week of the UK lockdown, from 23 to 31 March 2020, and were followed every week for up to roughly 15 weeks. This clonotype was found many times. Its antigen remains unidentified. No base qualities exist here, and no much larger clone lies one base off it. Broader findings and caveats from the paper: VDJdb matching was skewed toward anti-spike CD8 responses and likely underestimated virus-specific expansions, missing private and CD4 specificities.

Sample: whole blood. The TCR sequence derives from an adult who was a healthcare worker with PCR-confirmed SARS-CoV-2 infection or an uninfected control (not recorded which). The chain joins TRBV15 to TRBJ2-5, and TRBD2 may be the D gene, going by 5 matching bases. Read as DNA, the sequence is TGTGCCACCAGCAGAGGTAGCGTAACTCAAGAGACCCAGTACTTC. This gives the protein CATSRGSVTQETQYF.